Sequencing of this TCR beta chain was carried out in a study of spatial heterogeneity in lung cancer. Study findings and constraints: Ubiquitous expanded tumor TCRs showed up in blood more at resection than follow-up.

Germline CDR1 reads SGHVS; CDR2 reads FQNEAQ. The V and J ends lost 5 bases and 3 bases respectively, with 21 bases between them. The CDR3 is 17 residues long. Time point of the sample: sample taken at primary tumor resection. Tumor, nontumor lung or frozen PBMC supplied whole RNA, sequenced without sorting. TCRdb reprocessed the 5' RACE reads with MiXCR, giving one entry per CDR3 protein. The data show about 75,000 distinct CDR3 sequences, about an eighth seen once. This clonotype was detected many times. Its antigen remains unknown. The sequenced sample was PBMCs, obtained at surgery. This rearrangement joins TRBV7-8 to TRBJ2-3, with D possibly being TRBD1 (7 bases). The source is a male donor with early-stage non-small cell lung cancer. As DNA, the CDR3 is TGTGCCAGCAGCCACCCCCTCGTACAGGGGAGGACAGATACGCAGTATTTT. The encoded protein is CASSHPLVQGRTDTQYF.